Listed below are T cell receptor beta chains from one sample, sequenced in a study of cytomegalovirus exposure and HLA in healthy donors. Assay used: immunoSEQ multiplex PCR; TCRdb lists only in-frame clones, some missing. This table has some 190,000 clones, about 80% appearing once. The specimen sequenced was PBMCs. These receptors were obtained from a woman younger than 45 in good health and CMV-seronegative. Both conserved end residues are part of each CDR3. D genes are given only for firm matches. Not all rows give a size; the values are once, few, many and, for expanded clones, a class.

CDR3 protein	CDR3 DNA	D gene	CDR3 length	clone size	V gene	J gene
CASSLGAGGLRADTQYF	TGTGCCAGCAGCTTAGGTGCGGGGGGGCTCAGGGCAGATACGCAGTATTTT	TRBD2	17	once	TRBV7-6	TRBJ2-3
CASSSVGLALDTQYF	TGTGCCAGCAGCTCAGTAGGGCTAGCGCTAGATACGCAGTATTTT	-	15	once	TRBV7-2	TRBJ2-3
CASSIDSGTSGGLNNEQFF	TGTGCCAGTAGTATAGATAGTGGGACTAGCGGGGGGCTCAACAATGAGCAGTTCTTC	TRBD2	19	-	TRBV19	TRBJ2-1
CASSQKGQGSYEQYF	TGCGCCAGCAGCCAGAAGGGACAGGGGTCCTACGAGCAGTACTTC	TRBD1	15	-	TRBV4-1	TRBJ2-7
CASSLPSLYNEQFF	TGCGCCAGCAGCTTGCCTAGTTTGTACAATGAGCAGTTCTTC	-	14	-	TRBV5-1	TRBJ2-1
CASSPLQGRSPLHF	TGTGCCAGCAGCCCCCTACAGGGACGTTCACCCCTCCACTTT	-	14	-	TRBV2	TRBJ1-6
CASSLVGGETQYF	TGTGCCAGCAGCTTAGTGGGGGGGGAGACCCAGTACTTC	TRBD2	13	-	TRBV7-9	TRBJ2-5
CASSDEAADTQYF	TGTGCCAGCAGTGATGAGGCTGCAGATACGCAGTATTTT	-	13	-	TRBV2	TRBJ2-3
CASSSGQGITEAFF	TGTGCCAGCAGTTCCGGACAGGGGATAACTGAAGCTTTCTTT	TRBD1	14	-	TRBV6-1	TRBJ1-1
CASSGGDYLIETQYF	TGTGCCAGCAGCGGAGGGGACTACCTCATCGAGACCCAGTACTTC	TRBD2	15	-	TRBV9	TRBJ2-5
CASSSGQGTSYEQYF	TGTGCCAGCAGCTCGGGACAGGGAACCTCCTACGAGCAGTACTTC	TRBD1	15	-	TRBV5-8	TRBJ2-7
CASSYWTSAAKNIQYF	TGTGCCAGCAGCTATTGGACTAGCGCGGCCAAAAACATTCAGTACTTC	TRBD2	16	-	TRBV5-4	TRBJ2-4
CASSGGDWYTGELFF	TGTGCCAGCAGCGGGGGGGACTGGTACACCGGGGAGCTGTTTTTT	TRBD2	15	-	TRBV25-1	TRBJ2-2
CASLPRASATGGGSPLHF	TGTGCCAGCTTACCCCGGGCGTCGGCGACAGGGGGCGGTTCACCCCTCCACTTT	TRBD1	18	-	TRBV11-2	TRBJ1-6
CASKHRTGENTEAFF	TGCGCCAGCAAACATAGGACAGGGGAGAACACTGAAGCTTTCTTT	TRBD1	15	-	TRBV5-1	TRBJ1-1
CASTMKGQGAIGQPQHF	TGTGCCAGTACCATGAAGGGACAGGGGGCGATAGGGCAGCCCCAGCATTTT	TRBD1	17	-	TRBV19	TRBJ1-5
CASSEQGTWPEAFF	TGTGCCAGCAGCGAGCAGGGGACGTGGCCTGAAGCTTTCTTT	-	14	-	TRBV9	TRBJ1-1
CASRFWGVRYNEQFF	TGTGCAAGTCGCTTTTGGGGGGTGAGGTACAATGAGCAGTTCTTC	-	15	once	TRBV12-2	TRBJ2-1
CASSQERLAGTRSYNEQFF	TGCGCCAGCAGCCAAGAACGACTAGCGGGGACCCGCTCCTACAATGAGCAGTTCTTC	TRBD2	19	once	TRBV4-3	TRBJ2-1
CAISRDNPYEQYF	TGTGCCATTTCAAGGGACAACCCCTACGAGCAGTACTTC	-	13	-	TRBV6-6	TRBJ2-7
CATSRVTGPETQYF	TGTGCCACCAGCAGAGTTACAGGGCCAGAGACCCAGTACTTC	-	14	-	TRBV15	TRBJ2-5
CARNGQGAEEQYF	TGTGCCAGAAACGGACAGGGGGCGGAGGAGCAGTACTTC	TRBD1	13	-	TRBV2	TRBJ2-7
CASVRSKNTGELFF	TGTGCCAGCGTGAGGAGTAAGAACACCGGGGAGCTGTTTTTT	-	14	-	TRBV6-5	TRBJ2-2
CASSEPRTGDTEAFF	TGTGCCAGCAGTGAGCCCCGGACAGGGGACACTGAAGCTTTCTTT	TRBD1	15	-	TRBV25-1	TRBJ1-1
CASSSQVEGPEAFF	TGCGCCAGCAGCTCCCAGGTGGAGGGGCCTGAAGCTTTCTTT	-	14	few	TRBV5-1	TRBJ1-1
CASSPGRNQPQHF	TGTGCCAGCAGCCCCGGCAGGAATCAGCCCCAGCATTTT	-	13	-	TRBV5-6	TRBJ1-5
CASSLTGNTEAFF	TGTGCCAGCAGCCTGACAGGAAACACTGAAGCTTTCTTT	-	13	few	TRBV5-6	TRBJ1-1
CASRSGDQETQYF	TGCGCCAGCCGGTCAGGCGACCAAGAGACCCAGTACTTC	-	13	-	TRBV5-1	TRBJ2-5
CASSYWSGRGNTIYF	TGTGCCAGCAGTTATTGGTCAGGGCGAGGAAACACCATATATTTT	-	15	-	TRBV6-6	TRBJ1-3
CAWTGRTGSPLHF	TGTGCCTGGACAGGCCGGACGGGGTCACCCCTCCACTTT	-	13	-	TRBV30	TRBJ1-6
CASSITNSPYNSPLHF	TGTGCCAGCAGCATTACCAACAGCCCTTATAATTCACCCCTCCACTTT	-	16	-	TRBV13	TRBJ1-6
CASSPVRVYETQYF	TGTGCCAGCAGCCCAGTCAGGGTGTACGAGACCCAGTACTTC	-	14	-	TRBV6-5	TRBJ2-5